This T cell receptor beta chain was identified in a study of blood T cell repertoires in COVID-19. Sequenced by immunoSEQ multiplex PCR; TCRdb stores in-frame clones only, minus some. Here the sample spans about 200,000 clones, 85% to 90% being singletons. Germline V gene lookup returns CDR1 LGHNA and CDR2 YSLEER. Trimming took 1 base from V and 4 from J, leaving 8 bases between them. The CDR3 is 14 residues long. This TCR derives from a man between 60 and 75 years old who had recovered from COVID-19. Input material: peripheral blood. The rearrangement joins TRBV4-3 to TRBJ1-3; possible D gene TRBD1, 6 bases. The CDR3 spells CASSQGQVGNTIYF. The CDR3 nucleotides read TGCGCCAGCAGCCAAGGACAGGTCGGAAACACCATATATTTT.